These 6 T cell receptor beta chains share one sample of origin, sequenced in a study of blood T cell repertoires in COVID-19. Profiled with immunoSEQ multiplex PCR; TCRdb holds only in-frame clones, not every one. Here the sample spans roughly 150,000 clones, roughly 80% being singletons. The specimen sequenced was peripheral blood. These receptors all come from a man aged 50 to 59 with active or convalescent COVID-19.

The chain joins TRBV2 to TRBJ2-5; 12 bases fit TRBD1. V gave up 7 bases and J gave up 4 bases; unmatched junction bases: 7. Germline CDR1 reads SNHLY; CDR2 reads FYNNEI. The CDR3 spans 15 residues. CDR3 amino acids: CASTPGTGGLETQYF. The CDR3 DNA reads as TGTGCCAGCACCCCGGGGACAGGGGGCTTAGAGACCCAGTACTTC.

V is TRBV12-3 or TRBV12-4 and J is TRBJ2-3; no definite D call. The CDR3 runs 11 residues. Trimming took off 3 bases at V and 5 bases at J, with 3 bases between the two ends. In DNA form, the CDR3 reads TGTGCCAGCAGTTTTAGAGATACGCAGTATTTT. Amino acid sequence: CASSFRDTQYF.

The table lists this clone with a count of one. The chain carries TRBV28 and TRBJ2-7; D is uncertain. Deletions cut 5 bases from V and 7 bases from J, with 18 bases between. CDR3 length: 14 amino acids. Germline CDR1 is MDHEN and CDR2 is SYDVKM. CDR3 residues: CASSPPWARKEQYF. The CDR3, as DNA: TGTGCCAGCAGTCCTCCTTGGGCCCGGAAGGAGCAGTACTTC. Using reference TRBV28 and TRBJ2-7 for the parts outside the CDR3, the full variable domain is DVKVTQSSRYLVKRTGEKVFLECVQDMDHENMFWYRQDPGLGLRLIYFSYDVKMKEKGDIPEGYSVSREKKERFSLILESASTNQTSMYLCASSPPWARKEQYFGPGTRLTVT.

V gene TRBV6-1 combines with J gene TRBJ1-1; a weak D match, TRBD1 (6 bases). The V gene lost 0 bases and the J gene lost 1 base, with 9 bases spanning the gap. Looked up from germline, CDR1 is MNHNS and CDR2 is SASEGT. CDR3 length: 15 amino acids. This chain's CDR3 is CASSEASRGNTEAFF. The CDR3 coding sequence is TGTGCCAGCAGTGAAGCTTCCAGGGGGAACACTGAAGCTTTCTTT.

The chain employs TRBV7-9 and TRBJ2-5; TRBD1 is a possible D gene (5 bases). Germline loops: CDR1 SEHNR, CDR2 FQNEAQ (reference sequence). V was pared by 3 bases and J by 5 bases, with 16 bases between. The length of the CDR3 is 15 residues. This CDR3 reads CASSFGARPGETQYF. The CDR3 coding sequence is TGTGCCAGCAGCTTTGGCGCCCGGCCAGGGGAGACCCAGTACTTC.

This rearrangement joins TRBV25-1 to TRBJ2-7; 8 bases line up with TRBD2. This CDR3 is 13 amino acids long. Germline CDR1 is MGHDK and CDR2 is SYGVNS. Losses at the gene ends were 8 bases for V and 2 bases for J; bases not matched to a gene: 5. CDR3: CASRGGQAYEQYF. CDR3 nucleotides: TGTGCCAGCCGGGGGGGGCAGGCCTACGAGCAGTACTTC.